Listed here are 16 T cell receptor beta chains from one sample, sequenced in a study of technical replicates of blood from a handful of donors. Here immunoSEQ multiplex PCR was the method, and the copy in TCRdb shows in-frame clones only, minus some. The table records approximately 81,000 clones, about 94% of them present only once. The sample consisted of T cells isolated from PBMCs. The receptors stem from a human donor in good health.

This clone was counted only a few times. The chain combines TRBV5-1 with TRBJ1-3; no clear D. The ends were cut back, 1 base at V and 4 bases at J, with 6 bases in the middle. Germline values: CDR1 SGHRS, CDR2 YFSETQ. CDR3 length: 13 residues. CDR3 coding DNA: TGCGCCAGCAGCTTGTTACAGGGAAACACCATATATTTT. Translation: CASSLLQGNTIYF.

The rearrangement uses TRBV9 and TRBJ1-1, with D perhaps matching TRBD1 (6 bases). Trimming took 2 bases from V and 7 from J, leaving 12 bases between them. Germline CDR1 and CDR2: SGDLS and YYNGEE. The CDR3 extends over 13 amino acids. The CDR3 coding sequence is TGTGCCAGCAGCGTTGAGGGAGGGGGTGAAGCTTTCTTT. This gives the protein CASSVEGGGEAFF.

V and J are TRBV5-1 and TRBJ1-1; no firm D call. The V and J ends lost 7 bases and 1 base respectively, with 14 bases between them. The CDR3 has 14 residues. The germline gives CDR1 SGHRS, CDR2 YFSETQ. In DNA, the CDR3 is TGCGCCAGCGCGACGGAGAATACGAACACTGAAGCTTTCTTT. Amino acids: CASATENTNTEAFF.

The genes are TRBV27 and TRBJ2-1, with D tentatively TRBD1 (5 bases). The CDR3 extends over 16 amino acids. Germline V gene data show CDR1 as MNHEY and CDR2 as SMNVEV (reference sequence). V was clipped by 3 bases and J by 0 bases, with 12 bases between them. The CDR3 DNA is TGTGCCAGCAGTTTTGGGGCCCAGAGCTCCTACAATGAGCAGTTCTTC. It translates to CASSFGAQSSYNEQFF.

The rearrangement joins TRBV27 to TRBJ1-2; D is ambiguous. This CDR3 contains 14 residues. Germline values: CDR1 MNHEY, CDR2 SMNVEV (reference sequence). The germline V and J ends were trimmed by 5 bases and 7 bases, with 17 bases remaining between them. This chain's CDR3 is CASSQSHLSGGYTF. The CDR3 nucleotides read TGTGCCAGCAGTCAAAGTCACCTTTCGGGTGGCTACACCTTC.

The gene calls are TRBV7-2 and TRBJ2-2; the match to TRBD2 covers 8 bases. Unmatched junction bases numbered 9, after V lost 0 bases and J lost 3 bases. CDR1 is SGHTA and CDR2 is FQGNSA in the germline V gene. The CDR3 extends over 18 amino acids. This chain's CDR3 is CASSLARLAYRDTGELFF. The CDR3 coding sequence is TGTGCCAGCAGCTTAGCCCGACTAGCGTATAGGGACACCGGGGAGCTGTTTTTT.

The chain combines TRBV11-2 with TRBJ2-1; 13 nucleotides agree with TRBD2. CDR3 size: 16 residues. V shed 6 bases, J shed 8 bases, and the junction held 10 bases outside the gene matches. Germline CDR1 SGHAT, CDR2 FQNNGV. This CDR3 reads CASRVGTSGISDEQFF. For the CDR3, the DNA is TGTGCCAGCAGAGTTGGGACTAGCGGGATCAGCGATGAGCAGTTCTTC.

This chain connects TRBV14 to TRBJ1-3, with no clear D. This CDR3 has 15 amino acids. Germline values: CDR1 SGHDN, CDR2 FVKESK. V gave up 4 bases and J gave up 0 bases, with 10 bases separating them. CDR3 bases: TGTGCCAGCAGCCCTTACGGGAGCTCTGGAAACACCATATATTTT. Its translation: CASSPYGSSGNTIYF.

V usage is TRBV19 and J usage is TRBJ1-1; D is undetermined. The CDR3 is 13 amino acids. CDR1 and CDR2 from the germline V gene are LNHDA and SQIVND (reference sequence). With 9 bases removed from V and 3 bases from J, the gap between germline ends came to 14 bases. CDR3 region: CASRTLTDTEAFF. Written as DNA, the CDR3 is TGTGCCAGCAGGACTCTAACTGACACTGAAGCTTTCTTT. The complete variable domain, with remaining parts taken from reference TRBV19 and TRBJ1-1, reads DGGITQSPKYLFRKEGQNVTLSCEQNLNHDAMYWYRQDPGQGLRLIYYSQIVNDFQKGDIAEGYSVSREKKESFPLTVTSAQKNPTAFYLCASRTLTDTEAFFGQGTRLTVV.

In DNA, the CDR3 is TGTGCCAGCAGCTTAGGTATACCGACAAGAAACACCGGGGAGCTGTTTTTT. It encodes CASSLGIPTRNTGELFF. The J gene is TRBJ2-2, the V gene TRBV13; D remains ambiguous. V lost 0 bases to trimming and J lost 2 bases, with 13 bases between them. In germline, CDR1 is PRHDT, CDR2 FYEKMQ (reference sequence). The CDR3 loop spans 17 amino acids.

The chain has TRBV30 and TRBJ1-4; D not certain. Germline CDR1 reads GTSNPN; CDR2 reads SVGIG (reference sequence). Trimming shortened V by 0 bases and J by 12 bases, and 11 bases separated the two germline ends. The CDR3 has 12 amino acids. This CDR3 reads CAWSVSGIELFF. DNA of the CDR3: TGTGCCTGGAGTGTATCCGGGATAGAACTGTTTTTT.

V and J are TRBV6-1 and TRBJ2-3, with TRBD2 identical over 9 bases. Germline V gene data show CDR1 as MNHNS and CDR2 as SASEGT. The CDR3 is 15 residues long. Trimming removed 1 base from V and 1 base from J; junction bases left unmatched: 0. This chain's CDR3 is CASSEGLAGTDTQYF. CDR3 nucleotide sequence: TGTGCCAGCAGTGAAGGACTAGCGGGCACAGATACGCAGTATTTT.

The chain couples TRBV19 to TRBJ2-1, with a tentative D call TRBD1 (6 bases). This CDR3 region has 14 residues. The germline CDR1 and CDR2 sequences are LNHDA and SQIVND (reference sequence). The ends were cut back, 3 bases at V and 7 bases at J, with 13 bases in the middle. The chain's CDR3 is CASSMRGTANEQFF. The CDR3 DNA reads as TGTGCCAGTAGTATGAGGGGGACGGCAAATGAGCAGTTCTTC.

This chain joins TRBV4-1 and TRBJ2-1; 11 bases fit TRBD2. CDR1 and CDR2 from the germline V gene are MGHRA and YSYEKL. The CDR3 runs 16 residues. The ends lost 0 bases at V and 5 bases at J; junction bases unmatched: 3. The DNA for the CDR3 is TGCGCCAGCAGCCAAGATATACTAGCGGGAGACAATGAGCAGTTCTTC. Its protein product is CASSQDILAGDNEQFF.

This chain links TRBV7-2 with TRBJ2-7, with 14 bases aligning to TRBD2. V dropped 5 bases and J dropped 9; count of bases not matched to a gene: 6. CDR3 length equals 14 residues. CDR1 and CDR2 from the germline V gene are SGHTA and FQGNSA. The CDR3 is CASSQGLAGDLQYF. DNA of the CDR3: TGTGCCAGCAGCCAGGGACTAGCGGGAGATTTGCAGTACTTC. The variable domain in full, completed from reference TRBV7-2 and TRBJ2-7, reads GAGVSQSPSNKVTEKGKDVELRCDPISGHTALYWYRQSLGQGLEFLIYFQGNSAPDKSGLPSDRFSAERTGGSVSTLTIQRTQQEDSAVYLCASSQGLAGDLQYFGPGTRLTVT.

The chain combines TRBV10-3 with TRBJ1-1, with a tentative D call TRBD1 (6 bases). Per the germline V gene, CDR1 is ENHRY and CDR2 is SYGVKD. V was cut by 3 bases and J by 2 bases, with 13 bases left in between. CDR3 length: 15 amino acids. The DNA for the CDR3 is TGTGCCATCAGTGATCTGGGGGCGCTTAACACTGAAGCTTTCTTT. Its translation is CAISDLGALNTEAFF.